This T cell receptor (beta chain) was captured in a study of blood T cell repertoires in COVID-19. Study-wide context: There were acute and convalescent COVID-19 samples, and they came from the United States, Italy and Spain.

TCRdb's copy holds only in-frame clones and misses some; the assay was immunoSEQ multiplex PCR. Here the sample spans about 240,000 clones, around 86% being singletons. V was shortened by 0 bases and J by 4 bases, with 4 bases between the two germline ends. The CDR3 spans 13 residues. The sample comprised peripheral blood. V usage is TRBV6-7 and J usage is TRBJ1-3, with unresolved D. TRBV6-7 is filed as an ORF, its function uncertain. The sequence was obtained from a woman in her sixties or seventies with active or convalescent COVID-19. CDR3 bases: TGTGCCAGCAGTTACTCGAGAGGAAACACCATATATTTT. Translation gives CASSYSRGNTIYF.